This TCR beta chain emerged from a study of control samples from healthy donors and cancer patients. V lost 9 bases to trimming and J lost 8 bases, with 17 bases between them. Looked up from germline, CDR1 is LGHNT and CDR2 is FRNRAP. This CDR3 spans 14 amino acids. The table came from immunoSEQ multiplex PCR; TCRdb's copy has only in-frame clones and leaves some out. This table holds 75,000 to 80,000 clones, under 90% found once. The chain uses TRBV12-5 and TRBJ1-6; TRBD1 might be the D (5 bases). The sequenced sample consisted of PBMCs. The sequence was collected from a woman aged 50 to 60 with colorectal cancer. Written as DNA, the CDR3 is TGTGCTAGCCGAAGGGACCTGCGAGATTCACCCCTCCACTTT. Translated, it gives CASRRDLRDSPLHF.